One sample yielded the 18 T cell receptor beta chains listed below, sequenced in a study of T cells after posttransplantation cyclophosphamide. TCRdb's table, derived via immunoSEQ multiplex PCR, lists solely in-frame clones and lacks some. The sample includes 30,000 to 45,000 clones, over 75% of them seen just once. Busulfan-fludarabine conditioning, marrow transplant, and cyclophosphamide on days +3 and +4 were administered. The sequencing here drew on CD4+ T cells sorted from blood, taken roughly 250 weeks after a stem cell transplant with posttransplant cyclophosphamide. These TCRs come from a female patient in her forties who received an allogeneic stem cell transplant from a related donor, was CMV-positive, and had no GVHD. The graft donor may account for some of the T cells.

CDR3 region: CASSVTGSGANVLTF. Here the CDR3 DNA reads TGTGCCAGCAGTGTTACAGGTTCTGGGGCCAACGTCCTGACTTTC. The V gene is TRBV28, the J gene TRBJ2-6; a weak D match, TRBD1 (5 bases). Trimming cost V 5 bases and J 1 base, with 9 bases left between them. CDR1 and CDR2 from the germline V gene are MDHEN and SYDVKM. This CDR3 is built from 15 residues.

V is TRBV6-5 and J is TRBJ2-7, with 10 bases that match TRBD1. The CDR3 is 14 residues long. V lost 5 bases and J lost 2; bases outside the gene matches: 3. Germline V gene data show CDR1 as MNHEY and CDR2 as SVGAGI. The CDR3 loop reads CASSRDRGTYEQYF. The DNA for the CDR3 is TGTGCCAGCAGTAGGGACAGGGGCACCTACGAGCAGTACTTC.

Concerning this clone: One end of the junction varies from germline; a read error may be responsible. The rearrangement joins TRBV7-7 to TRBJ2-6, with a weak D call TRBD1 (6 bases). Germline V CDR1 and CDR2: SSHAT, FNYEAQ (reference sequence). There are 16 residues in the CDR3. For the CDR3, the DNA is TGTGCTAGCAGTCCCGGTCCAGGGGCTGGGGCCAACGTCCTGACTTTC. Translation gives CASSPGPGAGANVLTF. The full variable domain, in which reference TRBV7-7 and TRBJ2-6 provide the parts outside the CDR3, is GAGVSQSPRYKVTKRGQDVTLRCDPISSHATLYWYQQALGQGPEFLTYFNYEAQPDKSGLPSDRFSAERPEGSISTLTIQRTEQRDSAMYRCASSPGPGAGANVLTFGAGSRLTVL.

The V and J genes are TRBV27 and TRBJ2-6; the match to TRBD1 covers 10 bases. There are 17 residues in the CDR3. J lost 2 bases, V lost 5 bases, and 6 bases had no gene match. CDR1 MNHEY and CDR2 SMNVEV come from the germline V gene (reference sequence). The CDR3 DNA sequence: TGTGCCAGCAGTACCGACAGGGGGCGGGCTGGGGCCAACGTCCTGACTTTC. Residues: CASSTDRGRAGANVLTF.

The DNA of the CDR3 is TGCAGCGGACTTCACACAGATACGCAGTATTTT. Amino acid sequence: CSGLHTDTQYF. The chain uses TRBV20-1 and TRBJ2-3; D is possibly TRBD2 (5 bases). The CDR3 is 11 amino acids. Germline V gives CDR1 DFQATT, CDR2 SNEGSKA (reference sequence).

The chain uses TRBV2 and TRBJ2-3; 10 bases map to TRBD2. With V trimmed by 3 bases and J by 3 bases, 6 bases remained unmatched. The CDR3 sequence is 16 residues long. Germline CDR1 and CDR2: SNHLY and FYNNEI. The CDR3 DNA is TGTGCCAGCAGTGAGGGAAAAGCGGGGGGGACAGATACGCAGTATTTT. Protein product: CASSEGKAGGTDTQYF.

The chain's CDR3 is CASSQDLYRSSYEQYF. As DNA, the CDR3 is TGCGCCAGCAGCCAAGATCTATACAGGAGCTCCTACGAGCAGTACTTC. The gene calls are TRBV4-1 and TRBJ2-5, with TRBD1 as a possible D gene (5 bases). The J call is in doubt because the DNA end fits TRBJ2-7 better. Germline-derived CDR1 and CDR2 are MGHRA and YSYEKL. The CDR3 consists of 16 residues.

The chain has TRBV5-5 and TRBJ2-5; D not certain. V dropped 0 bases and J dropped 1 base, with 7 bases sitting between them. The length of the CDR3 is 14 residues. CDR1 SGHKS and CDR2 YYEKEE come from the germline V gene (reference sequence). CDR3 in DNA: TGTGCCAGCAGCTTGGATCCAGTCCAAGAGACCCAGTACTTC. Its protein is CASSLDPVQETQYF.

The gene calls are TRBV19 and TRBJ1-5; TRBD1 matches 10 bases. Germline trimming cut 5 bases from V and 4 bases from J; bases unmatched to any gene: 5. Germline V lookup: CDR1 LNHDA, CDR2 SQIVND (reference sequence). The CDR3 loop spans 15 amino acids. The chain's CDR3 is CASSRTGGRNQPQHF. DNA of the CDR3: TGTGCCAGTAGTCGGACAGGGGGTCGAAATCAGCCCCAGCATTTT.

The V gene is TRBV14, the J gene TRBJ2-3, with TRBD2 as a possible D gene (6 bases). This CDR3 has 14 residues. Trimming removed 4 bases at V and 2 bases at J, with 10 bases between. The germline V gene encodes CDR1 SGHDN and CDR2 FVKESK. For the CDR3, the DNA is TGTGCCAGCAGCCCCTGGGACTTCACAGATACGCAGTATTTT. Protein: CASSPWDFTDTQYF. The variable domain in full, completed from reference TRBV14 and TRBJ2-3, reads EAGVTQFPSHSVIEKGQTVTLRCDPISGHDNLYWYRRVMGKEIKFLLHFVKESKQDESGMPNNRFLAERTGGTYSTLKVQPAELEDSGVYFCASSPWDFTDTQYFGPGTRLTVL.

This clone was found a few times. The rearrangement uses TRBV7-2 and TRBJ1-1; D might be TRBD1 (5 bases). This CDR3 has 14 amino acids. V was clipped by 7 bases and J by 3 bases, with 15 bases between them. CDR1 is SGHTA, CDR2 FQGNSA, per germline. CDR3 sequence reads: CASILWGADTEAFF. The CDR3 region has the DNA TGTGCCAGCATTTTGTGGGGCGCGGACACTGAAGCTTTCTTT.

There are a few counts of this clone. The V call is TRBV5-1, the J call TRBJ1-2; D gene unclear. The CDR3 loop spans 16 amino acids. V was clipped by 2 bases and J by 0 bases, with 14 bases between them. Germline V gene sequence: CDR1 SGHRS, CDR2 YFSETQ. This chain's CDR3 is CASSFMPIRANYGYTF. The CDR3 bases are TGCGCCAGCAGCTTTATGCCGATTCGAGCTAACTATGGCTACACCTTC.

The chain has TRBV10-3 and TRBJ2-5; 7 bases match TRBD1. The ends lost 10 bases at V and 1 base at J; junction bases unmatched: 9. The CDR3 extends over 14 amino acids. Germline CDR1 and CDR2: ENHRY and SYGVKD. The CDR3 DNA reads as TGTGCCACTGGGAAGGGACAGCCCCAAGAGACCCAGTACTTC. It encodes CATGKGQPQETQYF.

The chain has TRBV4-1 and TRBJ2-2, with 12 bases fitting TRBD2. This CDR3 comprises 16 residues. Germline trimming cut 4 bases from V and 6 bases from J; bases unmatched to any gene: 6. Looked up from germline, CDR1 is MGHRA and CDR2 is YSYEKL. The CDR3 DNA is TGCGCCAGCAGCCCCCCTAGCGGGGGGGAGGCCGGGGAGCTGTTTTTT. It specifies CASSPPSGGEAGELFF.

This chain links TRBV6-5 with TRBJ2-1; D possibly corresponds to TRBD2 (7 bases). The CDR3 sequence is 15 residues long. Germline CDR1 is MNHEY and CDR2 is SVGAGI. V was pared by 6 bases and J by 2 bases, with 14 bases between. CDR3 amino acids: CASRGLGGPYNEQFF. The CDR3 DNA reads TGTGCCAGCAGGGGACTCGGGGGGCCCTACAATGAGCAGTTCTTC.

The V call is TRBV28, the J call TRBJ2-3, with D possibly TRBD1 on 6 matching bases. The germline V gene encodes CDR1 MDHEN and CDR2 SYDVKM. This CDR3 is 16 amino acids long. The germline V and J ends were trimmed by 1 base and 0 bases, with 11 bases remaining between them. The CDR3 coding sequence is TGTGCCAGCAGTTTATCCGACAGGCTTAGCACAGATACGCAGTATTTT. It codes for CASSLSDRLSTDTQYF.

CDR3 DNA: TGTGCCAGCAGCCAAGGGGTCAGCTCCCACGTCCTGACTTTC. Its translation: CASSQGVSSHVLTF. The chain is built from TRBV7-2 and TRBJ2-6, with D tentatively TRBD1 (5 bases). In germline, CDR1 is SGHTA, CDR2 FQGNSA. This CDR3 has 14 amino acids. Trimming left V 5 bases short and J 11 bases short, with 16 bases between.

The chain joins TRBV29-1 to TRBJ2-1, with 7 bases that match TRBD2. The J segment lost 1 base and the V segment lost 7 bases, leaving 7 bases of the junction unmatched. CDR1 and CDR2 (germline): SQVTM, ANQGSEA. CDR3 length: 14 residues. CDR3 bases: TGCAGCGGATCCCGGGGGGATTCCTACAATGAGCAGTTCTTC. This encodes CSGSRGDSYNEQFF.